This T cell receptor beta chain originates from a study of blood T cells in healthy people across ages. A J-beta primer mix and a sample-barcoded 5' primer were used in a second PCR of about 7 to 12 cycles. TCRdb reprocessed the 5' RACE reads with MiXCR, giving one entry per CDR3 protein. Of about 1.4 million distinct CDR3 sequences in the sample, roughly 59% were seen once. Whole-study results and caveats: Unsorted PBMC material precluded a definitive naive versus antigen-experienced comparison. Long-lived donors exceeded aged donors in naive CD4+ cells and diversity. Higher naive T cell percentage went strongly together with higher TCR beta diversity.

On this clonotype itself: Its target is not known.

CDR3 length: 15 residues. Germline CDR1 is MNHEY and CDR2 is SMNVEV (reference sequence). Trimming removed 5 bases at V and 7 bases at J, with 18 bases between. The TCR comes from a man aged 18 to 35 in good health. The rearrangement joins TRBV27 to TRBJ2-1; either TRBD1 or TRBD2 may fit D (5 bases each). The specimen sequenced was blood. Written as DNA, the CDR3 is TGTGCCAGCAGTCACGGGACGAAGCCTGTGAATGAGCAGTTCTTC. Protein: CASSHGTKPVNEQFF.